This TCR beta chain is from a study of blood T cell repertoires in COVID-19. For the study at large: Sources were T cells, B-cell-depleted T cells, or PBMCs; the material itself was cDNA or gDNA.

Trimming took off 8 bases at V and 0 bases at J, with 10 bases between the two ends. Per germline, CDR1 SGHVS and CDR2 FNYEAQ. The CDR3 sequence is 13 residues long. In the original processing: Estimates of nucleated cell counts were drawn from the amplification of reference gene primers. Here immunoSEQ multiplex PCR was the method, and the copy in TCRdb shows in-frame clones only, minus some. V and J calls and clone size are given by that table; D and trimming were obtained from the DNA. The sample shows approximately 46,000 clones, approximately 86% of them seen only once. The chain employs TRBV7-6 and TRBJ1-1; D possibly corresponds to TRBD1 (5 bases). The source material was peripheral blood. This clonotype was obtained from a man in his sixties with active or convalescent COVID-19. DNA for the CDR3: TGTGCCAGCGGTAAGGGGATGAACACTGAAGCTTTCTTT. Protein product: CASGKGMNTEAFF.